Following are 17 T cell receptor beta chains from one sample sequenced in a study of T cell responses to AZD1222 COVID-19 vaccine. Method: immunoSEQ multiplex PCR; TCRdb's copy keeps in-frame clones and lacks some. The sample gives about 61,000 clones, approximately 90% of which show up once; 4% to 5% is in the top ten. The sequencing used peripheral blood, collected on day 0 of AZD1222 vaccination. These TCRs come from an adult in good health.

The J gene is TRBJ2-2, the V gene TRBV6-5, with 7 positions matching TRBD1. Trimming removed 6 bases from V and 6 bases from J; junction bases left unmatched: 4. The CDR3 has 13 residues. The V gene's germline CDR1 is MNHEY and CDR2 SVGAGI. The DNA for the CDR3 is TGTGCCAGCAGGCGAGGGGGCTCCGGGGAGCTGTTTTTT. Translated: CASRRGGSGELFF.

CDR3 nucleotides: TGTGCCAGCTCACCACTGGACAGTCATAACACTGAAGCTTTCTTT. It codes for CASSPLDSHNTEAFF. V usage is TRBV18 and J usage is TRBJ1-1; the D gene is possibly TRBD1 (6 bases). Germline V gives CDR1 KGHSH, CDR2 LQKENI. The ends were cut back, 1 base at V and 2 bases at J, with 11 bases in the middle. CDR3 length: 15 residues.

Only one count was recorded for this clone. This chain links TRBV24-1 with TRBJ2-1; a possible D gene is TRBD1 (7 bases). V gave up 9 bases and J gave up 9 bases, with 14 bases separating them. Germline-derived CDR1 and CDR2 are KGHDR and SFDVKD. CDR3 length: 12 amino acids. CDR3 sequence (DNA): TGTGCCACCCGGGGTCAGGGGGGTGAGCAGTTCTTC. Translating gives CATRGQGGEQFF.

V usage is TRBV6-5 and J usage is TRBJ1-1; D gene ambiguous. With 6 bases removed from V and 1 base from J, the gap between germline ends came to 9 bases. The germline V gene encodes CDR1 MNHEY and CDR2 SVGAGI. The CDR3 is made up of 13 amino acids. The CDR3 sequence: CASRGLGNTEAFF. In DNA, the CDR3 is TGTGCCAGCAGGGGGTTAGGGAACACTGAAGCTTTCTTT.

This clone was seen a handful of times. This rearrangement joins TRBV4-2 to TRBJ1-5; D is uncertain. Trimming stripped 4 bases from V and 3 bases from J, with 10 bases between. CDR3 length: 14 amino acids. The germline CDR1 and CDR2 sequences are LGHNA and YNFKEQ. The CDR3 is CASSLEFSNQPQHF. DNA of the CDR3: TGTGCCAGCAGCCTTGAGTTTTCCAATCAGCCCCAGCATTTT.

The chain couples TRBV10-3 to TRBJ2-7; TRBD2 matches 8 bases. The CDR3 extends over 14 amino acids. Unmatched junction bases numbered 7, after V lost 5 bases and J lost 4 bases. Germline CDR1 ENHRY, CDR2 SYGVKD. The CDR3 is CAISFSGVRYEQYF. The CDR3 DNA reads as TGTGCCATCAGTTTTAGCGGGGTAAGATACGAGCAGTACTTC.

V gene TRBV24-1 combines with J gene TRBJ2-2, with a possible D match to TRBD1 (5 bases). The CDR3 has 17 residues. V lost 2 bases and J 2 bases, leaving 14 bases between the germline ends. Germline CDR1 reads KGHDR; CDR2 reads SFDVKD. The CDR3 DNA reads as TGTGCCACCAGTGATTCCCAGGTGGGGCTAAACACCGGGGAGCTGTTTTTT. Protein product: CATSDSQVGLNTGELFF.

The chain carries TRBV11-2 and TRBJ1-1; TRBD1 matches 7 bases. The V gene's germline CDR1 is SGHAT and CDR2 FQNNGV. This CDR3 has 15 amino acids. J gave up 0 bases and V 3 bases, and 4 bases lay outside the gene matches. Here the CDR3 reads CASSFRQGLNTEAFF. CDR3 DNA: TGTGCCAGCAGCTTCCGACAGGGATTGAACACTGAAGCTTTCTTT.

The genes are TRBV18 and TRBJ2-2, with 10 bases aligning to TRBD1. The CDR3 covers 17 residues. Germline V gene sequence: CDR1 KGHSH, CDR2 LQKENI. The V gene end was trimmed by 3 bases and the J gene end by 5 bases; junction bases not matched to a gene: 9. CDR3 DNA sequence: TGTGCCAGCTCACCCACTCGACAGGGGGCGAGTACCGGGGAGCTGTTTTTT. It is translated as CASSPTRQGASTGELFF.

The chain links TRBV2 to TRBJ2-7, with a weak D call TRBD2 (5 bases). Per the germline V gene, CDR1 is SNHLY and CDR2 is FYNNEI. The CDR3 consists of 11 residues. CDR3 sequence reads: CGSSQIYEQYF. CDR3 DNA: TGTGGGTCTAGCCAAATCTACGAGCAGTACTTC.

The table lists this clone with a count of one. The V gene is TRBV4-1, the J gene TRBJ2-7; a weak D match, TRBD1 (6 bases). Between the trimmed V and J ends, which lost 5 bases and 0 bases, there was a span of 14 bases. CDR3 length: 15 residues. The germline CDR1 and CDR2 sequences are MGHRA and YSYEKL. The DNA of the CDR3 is TGCGCCAGCAGCTACGGACAGCTGAGCTCCTACGAGCAGTACTTC. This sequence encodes CASSYGQLSSYEQYF.

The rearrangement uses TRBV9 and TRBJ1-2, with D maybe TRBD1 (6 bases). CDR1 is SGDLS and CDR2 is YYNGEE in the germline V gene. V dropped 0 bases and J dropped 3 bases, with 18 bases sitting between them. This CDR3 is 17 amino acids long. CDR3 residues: CASSVADSIFQDYGYTF. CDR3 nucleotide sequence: TGTGCCAGCAGCGTAGCGGACAGTATCTTCCAGGACTATGGCTACACCTTC.

The CDR3 sequence is CASSYTTGTGYEQYF. The DNA of the CDR3 is TGTGCCAGCAGTTACACGACAGGGACGGGCTACGAGCAGTACTTC. This rearrangement joins TRBV6-5 to TRBJ2-7, with 7 positions matching TRBD1. The CDR3 is 15 residues long. After removal of 2 bases from V and 3 bases from J, the junction contained 7 bases not matched to a gene. CDR1 and CDR2 from the germline V gene are MNHEY and SVGAGI.

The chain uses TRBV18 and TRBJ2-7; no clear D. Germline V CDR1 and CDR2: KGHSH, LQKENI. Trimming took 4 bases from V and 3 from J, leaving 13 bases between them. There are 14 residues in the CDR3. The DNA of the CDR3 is TGTGCCAGCTCACGTGGAGCAAATAACTACGAGCAGTACTTC. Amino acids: CASSRGANNYEQYF.

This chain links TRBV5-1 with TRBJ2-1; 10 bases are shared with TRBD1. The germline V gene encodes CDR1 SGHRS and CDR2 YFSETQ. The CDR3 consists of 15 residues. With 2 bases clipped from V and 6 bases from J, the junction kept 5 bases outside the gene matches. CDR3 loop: CASSFGGQGFNEQFF. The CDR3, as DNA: TGCGCCAGCAGCTTTGGGGGACAGGGGTTCAATGAGCAGTTCTTC.

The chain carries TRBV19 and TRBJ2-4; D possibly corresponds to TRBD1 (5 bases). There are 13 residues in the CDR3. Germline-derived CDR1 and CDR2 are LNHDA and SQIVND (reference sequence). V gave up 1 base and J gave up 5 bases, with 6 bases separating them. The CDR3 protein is CASSIATENIQYF. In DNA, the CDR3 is TGTGCCAGTAGTATAGCGACAGAAAACATTCAGTACTTC.

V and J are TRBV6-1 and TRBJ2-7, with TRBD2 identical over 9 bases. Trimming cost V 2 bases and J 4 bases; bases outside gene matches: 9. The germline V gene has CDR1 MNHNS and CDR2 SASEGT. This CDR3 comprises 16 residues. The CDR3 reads CASSENAGGSLYEQYF. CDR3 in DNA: TGTGCCAGCAGTGAAAATGCGGGGGGGAGTTTGTACGAGCAGTACTTC.